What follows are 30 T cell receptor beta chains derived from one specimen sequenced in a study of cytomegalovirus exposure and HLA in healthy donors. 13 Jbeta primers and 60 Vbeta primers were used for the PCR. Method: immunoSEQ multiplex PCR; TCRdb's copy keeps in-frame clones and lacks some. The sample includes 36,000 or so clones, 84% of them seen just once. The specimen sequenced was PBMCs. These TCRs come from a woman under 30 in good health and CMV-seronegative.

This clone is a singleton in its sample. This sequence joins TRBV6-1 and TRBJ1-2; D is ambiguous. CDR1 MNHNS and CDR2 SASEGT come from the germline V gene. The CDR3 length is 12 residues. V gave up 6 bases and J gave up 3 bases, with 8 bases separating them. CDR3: CASRPRDYGYTF. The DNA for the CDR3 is TGTGCCAGCAGGCCCCGGGACTATGGCTACACCTTC.

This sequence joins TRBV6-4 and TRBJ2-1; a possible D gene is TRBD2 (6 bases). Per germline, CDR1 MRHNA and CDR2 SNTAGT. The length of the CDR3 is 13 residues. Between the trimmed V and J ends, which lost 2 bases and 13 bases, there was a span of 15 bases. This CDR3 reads CASSDGLASAQFF. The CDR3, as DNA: TGTGCCAGCAGTGACGGGCTAGCGTCGGCACAGTTCTTC.

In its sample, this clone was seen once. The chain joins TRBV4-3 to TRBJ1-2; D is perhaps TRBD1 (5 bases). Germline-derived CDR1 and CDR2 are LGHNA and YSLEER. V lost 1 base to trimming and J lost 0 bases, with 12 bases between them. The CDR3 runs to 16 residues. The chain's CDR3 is CASSQVGTQANYGYTF. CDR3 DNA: TGCGCCAGCAGCCAAGTTGGAACACAGGCTAACTATGGCTACACCTTC.

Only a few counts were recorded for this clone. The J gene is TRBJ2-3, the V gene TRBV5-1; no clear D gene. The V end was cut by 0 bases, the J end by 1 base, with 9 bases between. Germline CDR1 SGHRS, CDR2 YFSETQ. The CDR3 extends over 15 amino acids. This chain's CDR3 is CASSLGWAGTDTQYF. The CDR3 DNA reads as TGCGCCAGCAGCTTGGGATGGGCCGGCACAGATACGCAGTATTTT. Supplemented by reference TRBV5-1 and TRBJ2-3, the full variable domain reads KAGVTQTPRYLIKTRGQQVTLSCSPISGHRSVSWYQQTPGQGLQFLFEYFSETQRNKGNFPGRFSGRQFSNSRSEMNVSTLELGDSALYLCASSLGWAGTDTQYFGPGTRLTVL.

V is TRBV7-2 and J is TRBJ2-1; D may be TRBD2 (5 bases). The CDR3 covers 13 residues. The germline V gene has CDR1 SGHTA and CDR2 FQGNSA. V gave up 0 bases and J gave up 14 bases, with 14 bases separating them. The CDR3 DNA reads TGTGCCAGCAGCTTAGCGCAGAAGTTGGAGGAGTTCTTC. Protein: CASSLAQKLEEFF.

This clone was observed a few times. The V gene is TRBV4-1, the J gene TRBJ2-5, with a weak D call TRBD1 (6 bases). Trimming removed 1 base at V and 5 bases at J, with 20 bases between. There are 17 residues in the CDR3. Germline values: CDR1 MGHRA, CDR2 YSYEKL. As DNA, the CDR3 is TGCGCCAGCAGCCAAGGAAGGGGCGGCAGGGGTTGGGAGACCCAGTACTTC. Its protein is CASSQGRGGRGWETQYF.

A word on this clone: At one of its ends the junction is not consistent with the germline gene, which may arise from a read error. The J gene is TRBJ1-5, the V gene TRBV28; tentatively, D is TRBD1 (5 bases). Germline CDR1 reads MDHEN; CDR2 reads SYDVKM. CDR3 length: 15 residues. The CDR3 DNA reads TGTGCCAGCAGTTTGGGACTTTGGGGTATGCAGCCCCAGAATTTT. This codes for CASSLGLWGMQPQNF.

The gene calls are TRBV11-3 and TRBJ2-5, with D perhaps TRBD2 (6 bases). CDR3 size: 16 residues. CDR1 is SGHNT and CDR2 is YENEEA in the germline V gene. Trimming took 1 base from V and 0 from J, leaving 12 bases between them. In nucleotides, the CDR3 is TGTGCCAGCAGCTTAGGCGGGGACGCCTACCAAGAGACCCAGTACTTC. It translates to CASSLGGDAYQETQYF.

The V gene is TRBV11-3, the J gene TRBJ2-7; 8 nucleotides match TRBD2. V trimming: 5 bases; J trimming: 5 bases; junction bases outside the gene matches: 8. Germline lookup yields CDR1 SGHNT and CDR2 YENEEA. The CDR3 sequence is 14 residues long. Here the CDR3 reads CASSDSGRAHEQYF. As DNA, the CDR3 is TGTGCCAGCAGCGATTCCGGGAGGGCCCACGAGCAGTACTTC.

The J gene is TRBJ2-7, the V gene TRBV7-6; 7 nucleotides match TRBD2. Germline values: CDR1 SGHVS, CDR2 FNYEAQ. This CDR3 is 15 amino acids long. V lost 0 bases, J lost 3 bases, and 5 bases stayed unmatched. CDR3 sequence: CASSLAETSFYEQYF. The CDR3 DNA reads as TGTGCCAGCAGCTTAGCGGAGACTAGCTTCTACGAGCAGTACTTC.

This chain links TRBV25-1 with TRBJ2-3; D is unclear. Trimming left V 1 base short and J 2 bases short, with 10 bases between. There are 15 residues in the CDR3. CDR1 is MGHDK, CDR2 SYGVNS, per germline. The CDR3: CASSEFGGTTDTQYF. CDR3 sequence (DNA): TGTGCCAGCAGTGAATTTGGCGGAACCACAGATACGCAGTATTTT. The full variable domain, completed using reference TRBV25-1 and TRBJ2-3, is EADIYQTPRYLVIGTGKKITLECSQTMGHDKMYWYQQDPGMELHLIHYSYGVNSTEKGDLSSESTVSRIRTEHFPLTLESARPSHTSQYLCASSEFGGTTDTQYFGPGTRLTVL.

The CDR3 is CASSHDSEQYF. DNA for the CDR3: TGTGCCAGCAGCCACGACAGTGAGCAGTACTTC. The chain has TRBV7-9 and TRBJ2-7; a weak D match, TRBD1 (5 bases). CDR3 length: 11 amino acids. Germline V gene data show CDR1 as SEHNR and CDR2 as FQNEAQ (reference sequence). Trimming stripped 5 bases from V and 7 bases from J, with 9 bases between.

The CDR3 DNA reads as TGTGCCAGCAGCCAAGATAATTGGCTAGCGGGAGACAAGCAGTTCTTC. Its protein product is CASSQDNWLAGDKQFF. V gene TRBV14 combines with J gene TRBJ2-1; 10 bases agree with TRBD2. Germline CDR1 reads SGHDN; CDR2 reads FVKESK. V gave up 0 bases and J gave up 11 bases; unmatched junction bases: 10. The CDR3 runs to 16 residues.

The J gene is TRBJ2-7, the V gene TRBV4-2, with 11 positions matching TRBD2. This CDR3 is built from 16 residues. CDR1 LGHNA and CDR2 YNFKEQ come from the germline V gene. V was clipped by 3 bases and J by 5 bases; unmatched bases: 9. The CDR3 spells CASSQAGLAVENEQYF. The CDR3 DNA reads TGTGCCAGCAGCCAGGCGGGACTAGCGGTGGAAAACGAGCAGTACTTC.

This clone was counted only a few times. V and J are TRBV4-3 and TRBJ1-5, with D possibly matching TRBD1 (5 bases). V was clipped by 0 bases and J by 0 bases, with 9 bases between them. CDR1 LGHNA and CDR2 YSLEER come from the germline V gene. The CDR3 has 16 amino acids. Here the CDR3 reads CASSQDLGGSNQPQHF. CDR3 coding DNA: TGCGCCAGCAGCCAAGATCTGGGGGGTAGCAATCAGCCCCAGCATTTT.

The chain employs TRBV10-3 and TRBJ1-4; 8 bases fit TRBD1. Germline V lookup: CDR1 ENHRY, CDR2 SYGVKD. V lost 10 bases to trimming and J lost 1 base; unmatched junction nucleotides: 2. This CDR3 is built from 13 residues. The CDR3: CASTGGTNEKLFF. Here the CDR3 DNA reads TGTGCCAGTACAGGGGGAACTAATGAAAAACTGTTTTTT.

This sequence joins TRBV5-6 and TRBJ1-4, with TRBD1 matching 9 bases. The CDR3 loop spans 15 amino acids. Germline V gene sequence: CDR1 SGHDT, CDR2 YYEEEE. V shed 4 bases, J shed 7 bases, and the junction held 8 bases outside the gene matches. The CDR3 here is CASSPGQGRGEKLFF. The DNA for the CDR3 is TGTGCCAGCAGCCCGGGACAGGGCCGGGGTGAAAAACTGTTTTTT.

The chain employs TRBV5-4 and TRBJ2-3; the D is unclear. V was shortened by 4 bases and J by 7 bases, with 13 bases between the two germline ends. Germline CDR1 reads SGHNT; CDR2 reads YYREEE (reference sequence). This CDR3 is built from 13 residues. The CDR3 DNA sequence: TGTGCCAGCAGCGTGCCCCAAACTAATACGCAGTATTTT. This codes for CASSVPQTNTQYF.

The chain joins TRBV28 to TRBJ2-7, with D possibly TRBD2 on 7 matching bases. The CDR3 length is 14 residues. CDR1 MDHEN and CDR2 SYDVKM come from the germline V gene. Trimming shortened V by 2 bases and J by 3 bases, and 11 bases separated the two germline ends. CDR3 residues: CASSLRGTNYEQYF. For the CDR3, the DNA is TGTGCCAGCAGTTTAAGGGGGACTAACTACGAGCAGTACTTC.

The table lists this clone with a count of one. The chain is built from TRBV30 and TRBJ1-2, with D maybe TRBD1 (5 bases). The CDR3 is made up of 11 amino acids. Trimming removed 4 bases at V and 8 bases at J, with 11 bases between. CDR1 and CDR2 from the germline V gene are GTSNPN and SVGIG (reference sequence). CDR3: CAWTRAGGYTF. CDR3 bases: TGTGCCTGGACCAGGGCGGGGGGCTACACCTTC.

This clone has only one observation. CDR3 sequence (DNA): TGTGCCAGCAGTTGGACAGGGGGAGAGACCCAGTACTTC. Amino acids: CASSWTGGETQYF. The chain recombines TRBV6-6 with TRBJ2-5, with 10 bases aligning to TRBD1. The V segment lost 4 bases and the J segment 4 bases; nucleotides outside the gene matches: 0. The germline V gene encodes CDR1 MNHNY and CDR2 SVGAGI (reference sequence). The CDR3 totals 13 residues.

The CDR3 bases are TGTGCCAGCAGCCCCGGGACAAGGTCTTACGAGCAGTACTTC. It translates to CASSPGTRSYEQYF. The genes are TRBV7-7 and TRBJ2-5; perhaps TRBD1 as D (6 bases). The DNA end is a closer match to TRBJ2-7, so the J assignment may be wrong. Per the germline V gene, CDR1 is SSHAT and CDR2 is FNYEAQ (reference sequence). The CDR3 has 14 amino acids.

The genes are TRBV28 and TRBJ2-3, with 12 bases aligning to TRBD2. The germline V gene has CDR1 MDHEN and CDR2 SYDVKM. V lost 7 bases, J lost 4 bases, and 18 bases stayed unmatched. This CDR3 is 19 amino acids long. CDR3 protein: CASNRRLAGEFGSADTQYF. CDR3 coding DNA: TGTGCCAGCAACAGAAGACTAGCGGGAGAATTCGGTTCCGCAGATACGCAGTATTTT.

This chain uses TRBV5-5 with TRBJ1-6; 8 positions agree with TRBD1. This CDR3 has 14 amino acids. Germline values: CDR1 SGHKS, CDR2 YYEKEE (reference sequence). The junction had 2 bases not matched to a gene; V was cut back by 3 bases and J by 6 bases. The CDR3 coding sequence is TGTGCCAGCAGCTCGGACAGGGTTAATTCACCCCTCCACTTT. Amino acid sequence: CASSSDRVNSPLHF.

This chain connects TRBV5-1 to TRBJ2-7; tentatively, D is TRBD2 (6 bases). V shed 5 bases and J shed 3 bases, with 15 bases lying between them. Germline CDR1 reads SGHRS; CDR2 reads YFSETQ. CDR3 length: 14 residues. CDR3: CASSPYSGSYEQYF. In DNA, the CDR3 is TGCGCCAGCAGTCCCTATAGCGGAAGCTACGAGCAGTACTTC.

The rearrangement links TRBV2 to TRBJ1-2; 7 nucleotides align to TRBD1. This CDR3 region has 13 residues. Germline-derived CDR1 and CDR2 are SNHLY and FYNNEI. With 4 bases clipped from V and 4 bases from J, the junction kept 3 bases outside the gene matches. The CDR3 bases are TGTGCCAGCAGTGTAGCAGGGGGCTATGGCTACACCTTC. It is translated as CASSVAGGYGYTF.

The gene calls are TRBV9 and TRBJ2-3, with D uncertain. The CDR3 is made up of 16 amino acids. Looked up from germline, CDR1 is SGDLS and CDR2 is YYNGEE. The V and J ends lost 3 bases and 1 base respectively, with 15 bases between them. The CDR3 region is CASSEILTGGTDTQYF. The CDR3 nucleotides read TGTGCCAGCAGCGAAATACTGACTGGTGGCACAGATACGCAGTATTTT.

The CDR3, as DNA: TGTGCCAGCAGCTTACGGACAGGGGGCGACTATGGCTACACCTTC. This translates into CASSLRTGGDYGYTF. The genes are TRBV11-1 and TRBJ1-2, with 11 positions matching TRBD1. The V gene end was trimmed by 2 bases and the J gene end by 3 bases; junction bases not matched to a gene: 2. This CDR3 is built from 15 residues. The germline V gene has CDR1 SGHAT and CDR2 FQDESV (reference sequence). The variable domain in full, completed from reference TRBV11-1 and TRBJ1-2, reads EAEVAQSPRYKITEKSQAVAFWCDPISGHATLYWYRQILGQGPELLVQFQDESVVDDSQLPKDRFSAERLKGVDSTLKIQPAELGDSAMYLCASSLRTGGDYGYTFGSGTRLTVV.

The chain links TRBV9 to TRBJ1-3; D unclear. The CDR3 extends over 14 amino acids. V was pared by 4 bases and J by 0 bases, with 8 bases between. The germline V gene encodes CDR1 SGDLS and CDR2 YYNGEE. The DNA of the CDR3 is TGTGCCAGCAGCCCCCAGGCCTCTGGAAACACCATATATTTT. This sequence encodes CASSPQASGNTIYF.

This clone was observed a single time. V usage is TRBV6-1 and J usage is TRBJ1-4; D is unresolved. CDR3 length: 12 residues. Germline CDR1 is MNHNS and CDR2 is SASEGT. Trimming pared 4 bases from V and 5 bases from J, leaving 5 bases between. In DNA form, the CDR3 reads TGTGCCAGCAGTGGCGGAAATGAAAAACTGTTTTTT. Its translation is CASSGGNEKLFF.